This T cell receptor (beta chain) was sequenced during a study of response to subunit inactivated influenza vaccine. Study outcomes and limitations: The study's authors posited that every seasonal influenza vaccination enlists few new T cells.

TCRdb re-called the RT-PCR reads with MiXCR, one entry per CDR3 protein. The repertoire consists of approximately 500,000 distinct CDR3 sequences, with around 13% occurring once and the leading ten covering 10% to 15%. Looked up from germline, CDR1 is DFQATT and CDR2 is SNEGSKA (reference sequence). V lost 6 bases, J lost 11 bases, and 16 bases lay in between. This CDR3 has 12 residues. In this sample, this clonotype turned up many times. Its cognate antigen is unknown. The V call is TRBV20-1, the J call TRBJ1-4; tentative D call: TRBD1 (6 bases). The receptor was isolated from a middle-aged man who received an inactivated influenza vaccine. The sequencing here drew on PBMCs from blood, taken 45 days after vaccination. In DNA, the CDR3 is TGCAGTGCCGAAAAACAGGGTGCTAAACTGTTTTTT. Its translation: CSAEKQGAKLFF.